This T cell receptor (beta chain) was identified in a study of blood T cell repertoires in COVID-19. Across the study: Whether acute or convalescent, the COVID-19 samples came from the United States, Italy and Spain. PBMCs, B-cell-depleted T cells, or T cells were the source of the cDNA or gDNA that made up the material.

Residents of 20 to 25 US areas, aged roughly 18 to 95 years, made up the participants. TCRdb's table, derived via immunoSEQ multiplex PCR, lists solely in-frame clones and lacks some. The sample includes 140,000 to 150,000 clones, 84% of them seen just once. Material: PBMCs or T cells enriched from blood (not recorded which). The sequence was collected from a woman aged 45-60 years who had been exposed to COVID-19.

The CDR3: CASSEGGGLGGYTF. The DNA of the CDR3 is TGTGCCAGCAGTGAAGGAGGGGGCTTGGGTGGCTACACCTTC. The V call is TRBV6-1, the J call TRBJ1-2, with 7 positions matching TRBD1. CDR3 length: 14 amino acids. The V and J ends lost 1 base and 7 bases, in that order; junction bases with no gene match: 6. Germline CDR1 reads MNHNS; CDR2 reads SASEGT.